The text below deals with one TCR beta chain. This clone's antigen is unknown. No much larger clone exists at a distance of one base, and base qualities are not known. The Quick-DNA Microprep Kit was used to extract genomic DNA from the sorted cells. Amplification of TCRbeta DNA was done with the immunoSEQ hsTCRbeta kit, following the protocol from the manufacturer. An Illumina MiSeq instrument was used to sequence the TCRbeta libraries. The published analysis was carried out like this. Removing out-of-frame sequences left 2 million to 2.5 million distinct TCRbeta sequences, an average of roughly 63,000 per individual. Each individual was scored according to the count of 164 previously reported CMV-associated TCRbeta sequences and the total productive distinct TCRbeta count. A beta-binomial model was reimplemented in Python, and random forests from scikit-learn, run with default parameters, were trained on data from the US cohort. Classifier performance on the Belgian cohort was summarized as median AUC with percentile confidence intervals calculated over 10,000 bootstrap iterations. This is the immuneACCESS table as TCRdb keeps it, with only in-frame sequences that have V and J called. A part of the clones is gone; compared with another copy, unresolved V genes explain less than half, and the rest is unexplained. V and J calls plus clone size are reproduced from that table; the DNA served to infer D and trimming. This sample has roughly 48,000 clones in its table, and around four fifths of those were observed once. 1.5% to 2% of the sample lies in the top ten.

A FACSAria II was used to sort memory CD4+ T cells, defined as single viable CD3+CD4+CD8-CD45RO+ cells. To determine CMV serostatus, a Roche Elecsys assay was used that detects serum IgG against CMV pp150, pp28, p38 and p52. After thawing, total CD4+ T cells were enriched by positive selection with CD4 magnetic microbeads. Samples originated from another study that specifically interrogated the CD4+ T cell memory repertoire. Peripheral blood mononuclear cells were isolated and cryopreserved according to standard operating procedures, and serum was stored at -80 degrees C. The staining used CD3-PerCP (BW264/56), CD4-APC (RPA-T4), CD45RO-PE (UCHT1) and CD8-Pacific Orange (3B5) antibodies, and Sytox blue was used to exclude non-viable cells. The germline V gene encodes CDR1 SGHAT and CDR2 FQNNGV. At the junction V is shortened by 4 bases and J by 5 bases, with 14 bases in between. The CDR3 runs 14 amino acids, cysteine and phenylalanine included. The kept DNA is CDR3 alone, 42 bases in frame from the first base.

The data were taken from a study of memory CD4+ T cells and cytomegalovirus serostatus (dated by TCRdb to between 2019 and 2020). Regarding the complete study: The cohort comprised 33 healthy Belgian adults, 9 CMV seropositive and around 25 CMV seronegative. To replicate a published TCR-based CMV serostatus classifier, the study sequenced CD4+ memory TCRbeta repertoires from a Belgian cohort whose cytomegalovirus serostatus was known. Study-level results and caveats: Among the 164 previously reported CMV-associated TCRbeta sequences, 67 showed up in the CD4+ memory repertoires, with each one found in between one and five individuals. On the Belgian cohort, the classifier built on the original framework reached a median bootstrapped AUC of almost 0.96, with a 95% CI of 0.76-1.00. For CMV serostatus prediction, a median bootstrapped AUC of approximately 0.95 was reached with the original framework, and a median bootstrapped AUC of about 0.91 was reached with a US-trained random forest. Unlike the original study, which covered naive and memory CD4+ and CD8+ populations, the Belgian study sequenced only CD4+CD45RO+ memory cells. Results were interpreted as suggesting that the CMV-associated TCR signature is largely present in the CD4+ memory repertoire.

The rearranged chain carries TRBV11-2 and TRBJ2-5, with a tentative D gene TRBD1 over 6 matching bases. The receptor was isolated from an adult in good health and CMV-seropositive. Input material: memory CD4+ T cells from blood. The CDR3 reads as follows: CASSSSLRGETQYF. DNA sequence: TGTGCCAGCAGCTCCTCGTTAAGGGGGGAGACCCAGTACTTC.